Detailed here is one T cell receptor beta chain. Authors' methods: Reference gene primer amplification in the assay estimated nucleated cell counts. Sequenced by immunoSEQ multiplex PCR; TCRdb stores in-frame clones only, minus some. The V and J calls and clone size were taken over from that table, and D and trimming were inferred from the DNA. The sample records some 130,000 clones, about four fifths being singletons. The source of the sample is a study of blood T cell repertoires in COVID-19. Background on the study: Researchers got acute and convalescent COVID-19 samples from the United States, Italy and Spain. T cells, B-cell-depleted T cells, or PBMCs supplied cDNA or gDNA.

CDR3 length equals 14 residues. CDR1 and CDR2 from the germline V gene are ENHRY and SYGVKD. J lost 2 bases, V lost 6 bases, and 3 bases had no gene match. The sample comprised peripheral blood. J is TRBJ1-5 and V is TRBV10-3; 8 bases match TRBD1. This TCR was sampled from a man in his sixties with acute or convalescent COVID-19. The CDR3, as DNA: TGTGCCATCAGAGGACAGGGCGGCAATCAGCCCCAGCATTTT. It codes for CAIRGQGGNQPQHF.